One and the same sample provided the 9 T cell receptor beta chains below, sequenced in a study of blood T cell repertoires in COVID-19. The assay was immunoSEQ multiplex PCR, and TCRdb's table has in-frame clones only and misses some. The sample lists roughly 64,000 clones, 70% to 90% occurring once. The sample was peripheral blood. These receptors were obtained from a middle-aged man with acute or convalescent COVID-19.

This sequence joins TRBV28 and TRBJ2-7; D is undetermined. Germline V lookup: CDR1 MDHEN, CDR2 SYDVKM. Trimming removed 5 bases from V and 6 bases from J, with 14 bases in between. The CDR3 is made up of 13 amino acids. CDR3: CASSRKLWSEQYF. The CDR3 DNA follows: TGTGCCAGCAGTCGTAAGCTATGGAGCGAGCAGTACTTC.

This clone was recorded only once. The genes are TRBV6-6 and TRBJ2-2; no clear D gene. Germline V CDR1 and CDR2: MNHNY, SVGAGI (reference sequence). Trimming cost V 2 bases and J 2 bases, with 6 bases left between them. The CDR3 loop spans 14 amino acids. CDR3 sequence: CASSYQANTGELFF. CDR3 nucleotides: TGTGCCAGCAGTTACCAGGCAAACACCGGGGAGCTGTTTTTT.

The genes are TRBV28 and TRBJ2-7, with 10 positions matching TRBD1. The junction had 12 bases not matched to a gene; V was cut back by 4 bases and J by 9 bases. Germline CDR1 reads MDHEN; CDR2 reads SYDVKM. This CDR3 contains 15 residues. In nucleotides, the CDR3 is TGTGCCAGCAGTTCCCCGGGACAGGGGATGGCTTGGCAGTACTTC. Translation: CASSSPGQGMAWQYF. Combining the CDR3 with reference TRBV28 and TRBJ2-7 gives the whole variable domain DVKVTQSSRYLVKRTGEKVFLECVQDMDHENMFWYRQDPGLGLRLIYFSYDVKMKEKGDIPEGYSVSREKKERFSLILESASTNQTSMYLCASSSPGQGMAWQYFGPGTRLTVT.

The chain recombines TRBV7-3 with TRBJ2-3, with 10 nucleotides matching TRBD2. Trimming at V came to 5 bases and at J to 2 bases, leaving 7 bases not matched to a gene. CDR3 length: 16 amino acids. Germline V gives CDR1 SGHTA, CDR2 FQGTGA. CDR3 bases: TGTGCCAGCAGCACCTCGACTAGCGGGTTCACAGATACGCAGTATTTT. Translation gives CASSTSTSGFTDTQYF.

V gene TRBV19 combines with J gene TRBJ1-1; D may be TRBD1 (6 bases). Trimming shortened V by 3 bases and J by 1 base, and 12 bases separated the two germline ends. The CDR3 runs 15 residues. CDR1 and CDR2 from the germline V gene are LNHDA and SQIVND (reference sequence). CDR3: CASSIEGTWNTEAFF. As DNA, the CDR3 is TGTGCCAGTAGTATCGAGGGGACATGGAACACTGAAGCTTTCTTT.

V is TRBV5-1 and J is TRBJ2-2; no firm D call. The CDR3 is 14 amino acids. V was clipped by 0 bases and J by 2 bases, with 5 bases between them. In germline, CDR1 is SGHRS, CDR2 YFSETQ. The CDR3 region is CASSLAVNTGELFF. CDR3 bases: TGCGCCAGCAGCTTGGCCGTTAACACCGGGGAGCTGTTTTTT.

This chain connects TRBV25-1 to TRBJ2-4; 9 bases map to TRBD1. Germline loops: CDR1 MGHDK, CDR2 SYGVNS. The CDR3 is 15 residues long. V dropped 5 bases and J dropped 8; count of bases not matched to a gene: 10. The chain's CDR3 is CASSPRTGASHIQYF. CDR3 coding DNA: TGTGCCAGCAGTCCAAGGACAGGGGCAAGTCACATTCAGTACTTC.

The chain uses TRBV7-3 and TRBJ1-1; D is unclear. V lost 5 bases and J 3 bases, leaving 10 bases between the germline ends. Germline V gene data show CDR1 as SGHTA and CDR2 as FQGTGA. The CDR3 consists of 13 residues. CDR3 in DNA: TGTGCCAGCAGCCGGGGAGCGGACACTGAAGCTTTCTTT. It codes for CASSRGADTEAFF.

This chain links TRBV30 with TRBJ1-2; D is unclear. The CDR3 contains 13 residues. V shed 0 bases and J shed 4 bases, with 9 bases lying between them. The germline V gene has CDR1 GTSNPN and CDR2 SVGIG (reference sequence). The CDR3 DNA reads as TGTGCCTGGAGTGTACATCCCGCCTATGGCTACACCTTC. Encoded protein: CAWSVHPAYGYTF.